A single sample gave rise to the 9 T cell receptor beta chains below, sequenced in a study of blood T cell repertoires in COVID-19. Only in-frame clones appear in the TCRdb table, and some are missing; sequencing was by immunoSEQ multiplex PCR. The sample comprises about 360,000 clones, 65% to 85% of which are singletons, and about 2.7% rests with the top ten. The source material was peripheral blood. The receptors derive from a man aged 25-40 years with active or convalescent COVID-19.

The CDR3 sequence: CASSRLAELNEQFF. The CDR3 DNA sequence: TGTGCCAGTAGCAGGCTAGCGGAACTCAATGAGCAGTTCTTC. V usage is TRBV19 and J usage is TRBJ2-1; 7 bases are shared with TRBD2. CDR1 and CDR2 from the germline V gene are LNHDA and SQIVND (reference sequence). CDR3 length equals 14 residues. V was pared by 6 bases and J by 6 bases, with 8 bases of the junction left unmatched.

This chain connects TRBV6-5 to TRBJ2-7; D uncertain. The CDR3 consists of 10 residues. V was cut by 10 bases and J by 4 bases, with 8 bases left in between. Germline CDR1 MNHEY, CDR2 SVGAGI. Here the CDR3 reads CAIGLYEQYF. The CDR3 region has the DNA TGTGCCATCGGGTTGTACGAGCAGTACTTC.

This chain uses TRBV27 with TRBJ2-6; D unresolved. Per germline, CDR1 MNHEY and CDR2 SMNVEV (reference sequence). The CDR3 covers 17 residues. V shed 1 base and J shed 1 base, with 11 bases lying between them. The CDR3: CASSLFGPPSGANVLTF. In DNA, the CDR3 is TGTGCCAGCAGTTTATTTGGGCCTCCATCTGGGGCCAACGTCCTGACTTTC.

The rearrangement links TRBV6-2 or TRBV6-3 to TRBJ2-5; perhaps TRBD1 as D (5 bases). Germline V CDR1 and CDR2: MNHEY, SVGEGT. With 4 bases removed from V and 4 bases from J, the gap between germline ends came to 16 bases. The CDR3 totals 15 residues. The CDR3 here is CASSSSGAFRETQYF. The CDR3 region has the DNA TGTGCCAGCAGTTCGAGTGGGGCCTTTCGAGAGACCCAGTACTTC.

This chain's CDR3 is CASSLLVFTEAFF. CDR3 in DNA: TGTGCCAGCAGCTTATTAGTGTTCACTGAAGCTTTCTTT. The chain recombines TRBV7-2 with TRBJ1-1; D not certain. This CDR3 has 13 residues. V lost 2 bases and J 4 bases, leaving 8 bases between the germline ends. Per the germline V gene, CDR1 is SGHTA and CDR2 is FQGNSA. Together with reference TRBV7-2 and TRBJ1-1, the CDR3 gives the full variable domain: GAGVSQSPSNKVTEKGKDVELRCDPISGHTALYWYRQSLGQGLEFLIYFQGNSAPDKSGLPSDRFSAERTGGSVSTLTIQRTQQEDSAVYLCASSLLVFTEAFFGQGTRLTVV.

The J gene is TRBJ2-1, the V gene TRBV25-1, with 10 positions matching TRBD2. The trim removed 4 bases at V and 10 bases at J, leaving 16 bases unmatched. Per the germline V gene, CDR1 is MGHDK and CDR2 is SYGVNS. This CDR3 comprises 17 residues. CDR3 loop: CASSAQFSGRRLHEQFF. CDR3 DNA: TGTGCCAGCAGTGCCCAATTTAGCGGGAGGAGACTCCACGAGCAGTTCTTC. Based on the CDR3 plus reference TRBV25-1 and TRBJ2-1, the full variable domain is EADIYQTPRYLVIGTGKKITLECSQTMGHDKMYWYQQDPGMELHLIHYSYGVNSTEKGDLSSESTVSRIRTEHFPLTLESARPSHTSQYLCASSAQFSGRRLHEQFFGPGTRLTVL.

The genes are TRBV9 and TRBJ1-3; D is undetermined. The germline CDR1 and CDR2 sequences are SGDLS and YYNGEE. The CDR3 has 14 amino acids. Between the trimmed V and J ends, which lost 4 bases and 0 bases, there was a span of 8 bases. CDR3: CASSSLLSGNTIYF. The CDR3 DNA reads TGTGCCAGCAGCTCACTCCTCTCTGGAAACACCATATATTTT.

In its sample, this clone was seen a few times. DNA of the CDR3: TGTGCCAGCAGTCGGGACAGGGTCACTGAAGCTTTCTTT. Protein: CASSRDRVTEAFF. The chain has TRBV12-3 or TRBV12-4 and TRBJ1-1; TRBD1 matches at 9 bases. V shed 5 bases and J 4 bases; nucleotides not matched to a gene: 2. The CDR3 is 13 amino acids.

The rearrangement links TRBV9 to TRBJ1-5; D might be TRBD1 (5 bases). The germline CDR1 and CDR2 sequences are SGDLS and YYNGEE. The CDR3 has 16 residues. V lost 2 bases and J lost 6, with 18 bases in between. CDR3 DNA: TGTGCCAGCAGCGTCGGGGGGGAGCGATATGGTCAGCCCCAGCATTTT. Protein: CASSVGGERYGQPQHF.